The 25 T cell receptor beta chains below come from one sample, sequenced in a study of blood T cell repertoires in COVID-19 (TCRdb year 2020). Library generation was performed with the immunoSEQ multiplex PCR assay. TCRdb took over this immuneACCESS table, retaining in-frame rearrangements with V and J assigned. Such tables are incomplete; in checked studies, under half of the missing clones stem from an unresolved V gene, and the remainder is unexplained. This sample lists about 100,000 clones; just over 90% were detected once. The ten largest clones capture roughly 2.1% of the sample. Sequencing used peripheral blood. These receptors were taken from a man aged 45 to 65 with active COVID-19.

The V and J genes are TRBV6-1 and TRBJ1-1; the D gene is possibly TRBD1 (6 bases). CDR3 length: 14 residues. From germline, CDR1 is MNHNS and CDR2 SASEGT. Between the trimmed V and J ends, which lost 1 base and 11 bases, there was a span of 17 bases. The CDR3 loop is CASSEGQARRDAFF. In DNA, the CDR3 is TGTGCCAGCAGTGAAGGACAGGCTAGGAGAGATGCTTTCTTT.

The CDR3 bases are TGTGCCAGCAGCCCCGGGACAGGGGACCTGGTCTATGGCTACACCTTC. This sequence encodes CASSPGTGDLVYGYTF. This rearrangement joins TRBV5-4 to TRBJ1-2; 10 nucleotides match TRBD1. V shed 4 bases and J 4 bases; nucleotides not matched to a gene: 10. CDR3 size: 16 residues. In germline, CDR1 is SGHNT, CDR2 YYREEE (reference sequence).

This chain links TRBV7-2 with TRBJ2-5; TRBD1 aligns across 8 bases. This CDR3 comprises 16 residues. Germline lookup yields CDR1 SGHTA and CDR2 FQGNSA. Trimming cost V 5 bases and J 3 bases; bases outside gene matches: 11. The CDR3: CASSPRQGLKEETQYF. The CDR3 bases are TGTGCCAGCAGCCCTCGACAGGGGTTGAAGGAAGAGACCCAGTACTTC.

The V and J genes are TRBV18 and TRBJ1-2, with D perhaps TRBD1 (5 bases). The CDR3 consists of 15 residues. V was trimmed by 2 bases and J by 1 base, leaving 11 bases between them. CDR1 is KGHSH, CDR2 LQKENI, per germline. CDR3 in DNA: TGTGCCAGCTCACCAAGGCAGGGTAATAACTATGGCTACACCTTC. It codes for CASSPRQGNNYGYTF.

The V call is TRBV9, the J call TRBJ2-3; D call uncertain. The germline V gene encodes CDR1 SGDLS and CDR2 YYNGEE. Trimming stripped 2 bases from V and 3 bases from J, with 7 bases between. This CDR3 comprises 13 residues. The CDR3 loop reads CASSVIETDTQYF. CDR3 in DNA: TGTGCCAGCAGCGTGATAGAGACAGATACGCAGTATTTT.

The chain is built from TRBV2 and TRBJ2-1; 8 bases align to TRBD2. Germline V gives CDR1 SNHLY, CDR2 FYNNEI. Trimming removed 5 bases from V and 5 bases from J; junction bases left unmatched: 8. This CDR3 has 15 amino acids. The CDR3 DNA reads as TGTGCCAGCAGTTTTAGCGGGGTCGGGGACAATGAGCAGTTCTTC. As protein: CASSFSGVGDNEQFF.

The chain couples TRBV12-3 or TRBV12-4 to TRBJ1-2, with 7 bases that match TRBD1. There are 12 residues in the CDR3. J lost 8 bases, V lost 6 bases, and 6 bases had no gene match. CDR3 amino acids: CASSLGDSGYTF. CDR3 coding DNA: TGTGCCAGCAGCCTCGGGGACAGCGGCTACACCTTC.

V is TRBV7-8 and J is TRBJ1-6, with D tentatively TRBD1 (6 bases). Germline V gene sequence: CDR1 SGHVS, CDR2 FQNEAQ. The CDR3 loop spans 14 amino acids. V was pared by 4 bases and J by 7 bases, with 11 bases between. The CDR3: CASSSTGNNSPLHF. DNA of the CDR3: TGTGCCAGCAGCTCAACAGGGAACAATTCACCCCTCCACTTT.

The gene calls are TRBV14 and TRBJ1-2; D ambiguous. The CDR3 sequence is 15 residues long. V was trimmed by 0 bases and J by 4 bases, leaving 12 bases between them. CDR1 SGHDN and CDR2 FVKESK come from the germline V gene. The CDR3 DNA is TGTGCCAGCAGCCAAGATCTCCACTCGTTCTATGGCTACACCTTC. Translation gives CASSQDLHSFYGYTF.

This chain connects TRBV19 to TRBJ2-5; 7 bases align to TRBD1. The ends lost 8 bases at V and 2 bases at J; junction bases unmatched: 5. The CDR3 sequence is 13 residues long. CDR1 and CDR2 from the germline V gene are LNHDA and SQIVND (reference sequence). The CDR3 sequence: CASSDRQQETQYF. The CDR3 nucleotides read TGTGCCAGTTCGGACAGGCAACAAGAGACCCAGTACTTC.

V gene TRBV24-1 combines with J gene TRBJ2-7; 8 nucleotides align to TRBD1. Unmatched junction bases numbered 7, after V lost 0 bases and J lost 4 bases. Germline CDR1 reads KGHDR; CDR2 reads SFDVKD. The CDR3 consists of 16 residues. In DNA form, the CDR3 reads TGTGCCACCAGTGATTTGTGGCAGGGGGCGAATTACGAGCAGTACGTC. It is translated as CATSDLWQGANYEQYV.

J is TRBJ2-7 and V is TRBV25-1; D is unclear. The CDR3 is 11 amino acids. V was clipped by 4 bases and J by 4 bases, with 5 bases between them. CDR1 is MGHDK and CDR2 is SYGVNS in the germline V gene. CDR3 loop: CASSGAYEQYF. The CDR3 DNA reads TGTGCCAGCAGTGGAGCTTACGAGCAGTACTTC.

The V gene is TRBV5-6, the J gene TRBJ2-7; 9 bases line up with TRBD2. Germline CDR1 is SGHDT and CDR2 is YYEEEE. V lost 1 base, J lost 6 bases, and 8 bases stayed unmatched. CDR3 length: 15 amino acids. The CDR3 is CASSLLAGGPGEQYV. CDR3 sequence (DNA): TGTGCCAGCAGCTTGCTGGCGGGAGGGCCTGGCGAGCAGTACGTC.

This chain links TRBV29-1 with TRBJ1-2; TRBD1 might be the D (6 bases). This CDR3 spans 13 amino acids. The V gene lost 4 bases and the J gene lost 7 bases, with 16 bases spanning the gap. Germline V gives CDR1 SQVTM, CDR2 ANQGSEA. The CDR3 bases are TGCAGCGTTGCCGGGACACCCACGGGTGGCTACACCTTC. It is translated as CSVAGTPTGGYTF.

The CDR3 nucleotides read TGTGCCAGCAGCCGGCCCGGACAGGGGGTAAATTCACCCCTCCACTTT. This translates into CASSRPGQGVNSPLHF. The chain employs TRBV6-6 and TRBJ1-6, with 10 positions matching TRBD1. Germline values: CDR1 MNHNY, CDR2 SVGAGI (reference sequence). The CDR3 totals 16 residues. Trimming took 6 bases from V and 7 from J; bases not matched to a gene: 9.

The CDR3 is CASSLTGGRGSPLHF. CDR3 DNA: TGTGCCAGCAGCTTAACAGGGGGGCGAGGTTCACCCCTCCACTTT. V usage is TRBV7-8 and J usage is TRBJ1-6, with 8 bases lining up with TRBD1. The CDR3 length is 15 residues. Germline V gene lookup returns CDR1 SGHVS and CDR2 FQNEAQ. Germline trimming cut 2 bases from V and 9 bases from J; bases unmatched to any gene: 6.

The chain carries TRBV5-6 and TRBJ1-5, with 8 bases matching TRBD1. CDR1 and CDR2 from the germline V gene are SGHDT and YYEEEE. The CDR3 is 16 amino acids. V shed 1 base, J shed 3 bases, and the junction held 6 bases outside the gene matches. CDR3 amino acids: CASSLFGQGSNQPQHF. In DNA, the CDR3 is TGTGCCAGCAGCTTGTTCGGACAGGGATCCAATCAGCCCCAGCATTTT.

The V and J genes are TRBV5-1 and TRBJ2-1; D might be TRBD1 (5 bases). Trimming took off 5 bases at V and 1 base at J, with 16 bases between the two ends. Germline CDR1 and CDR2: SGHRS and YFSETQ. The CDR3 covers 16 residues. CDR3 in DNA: TGCGCCAGCAGTTACTTCGTAAGGGGATCCTACAATGAGCAGTTCTTC. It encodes CASSYFVRGSYNEQFF.

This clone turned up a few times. CDR3 sequence (DNA): TGTGCCAGCAGTTACTCGGACAGGCTACGCCAGCCCCAGCATTTT. It encodes CASSYSDRLRQPQHF. The rearrangement joins TRBV6-6 to TRBJ1-5, with TRBD1 matching over 7 bases. Trimming took 0 bases from V and 7 from J; bases not matched to a gene: 6. The CDR3 has 15 amino acids. Germline-derived CDR1 and CDR2 are MNHNY and SVGAGI (reference sequence).

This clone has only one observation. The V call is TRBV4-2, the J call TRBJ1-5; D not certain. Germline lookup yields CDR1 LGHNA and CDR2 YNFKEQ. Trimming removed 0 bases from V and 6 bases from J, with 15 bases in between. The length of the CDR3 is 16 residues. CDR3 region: CASSQDKTASGQPQHF. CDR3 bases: TGTGCCAGCAGCCAAGATAAGACGGCCTCGGGTCAGCCCCAGCATTTT.

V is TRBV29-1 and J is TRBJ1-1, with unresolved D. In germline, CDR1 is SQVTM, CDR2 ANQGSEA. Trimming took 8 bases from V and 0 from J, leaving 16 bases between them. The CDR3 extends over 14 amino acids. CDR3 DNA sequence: TGCAGCTCGTGGTCGCAGGAACTGAACACTGAAGCTTTCTTT. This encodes CSSWSQELNTEAFF.

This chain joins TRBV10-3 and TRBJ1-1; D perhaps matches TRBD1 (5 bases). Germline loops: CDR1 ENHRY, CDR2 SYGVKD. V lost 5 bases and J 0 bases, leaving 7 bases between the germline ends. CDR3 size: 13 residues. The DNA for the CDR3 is TGTGCCATCAGTCAGACAGTGAACACTGAAGCTTTCTTT. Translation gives CAISQTVNTEAFF.

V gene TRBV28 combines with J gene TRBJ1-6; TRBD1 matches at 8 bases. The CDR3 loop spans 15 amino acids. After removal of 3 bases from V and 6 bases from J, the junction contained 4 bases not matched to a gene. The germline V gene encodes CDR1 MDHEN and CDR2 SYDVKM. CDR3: CASSFPDRGNSPLHF. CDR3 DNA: TGTGCCAGCAGTTTTCCTGACAGGGGTAATTCACCCCTCCACTTT.

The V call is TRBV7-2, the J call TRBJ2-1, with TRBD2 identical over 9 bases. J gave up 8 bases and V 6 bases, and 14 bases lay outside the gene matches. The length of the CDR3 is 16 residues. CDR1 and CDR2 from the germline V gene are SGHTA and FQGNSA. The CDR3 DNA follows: TGTGCCAGCAGTCGGGGGGGCAGCGGGAGGTTCGATGAGCAGTTCTTC. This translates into CASSRGGSGRFDEQFF.

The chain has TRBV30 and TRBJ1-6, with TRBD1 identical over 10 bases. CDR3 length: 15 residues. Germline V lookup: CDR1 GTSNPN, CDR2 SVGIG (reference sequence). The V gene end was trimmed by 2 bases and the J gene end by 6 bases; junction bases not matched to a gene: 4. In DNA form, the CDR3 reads TGTGCCTGGAGTAGACAGGGGGCGAGTAATTCACCCCTCCACTTT. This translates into CAWSRQGASNSPLHF.